This T cell receptor beta chain was identified during a study of blood T cell repertoires in COVID-19. Study-level background: Both acute and convalescent COVID-19 samples were obtained from the United States, Italy and Spain. T cells, B-cell-depleted T cells, or PBMCs provided the cDNA or gDNA that served as material.

Trimming removed 0 bases from V and 4 bases from J, with 15 bases in between. The CDR3 sequence is 16 residues long. In germline, CDR1 is GTSNPN, CDR2 SVGIG (reference sequence). In this sample, this clone turned up once. In the original workflow: By means of reference gene primer amplification, nucleated cell counts were estimated. Here immunoSEQ multiplex PCR was the method, and the copy in TCRdb shows in-frame clones only, minus some. V and J calls and clone size are as listed in that table; D and trimming were resolved from the DNA. The sample yields under 150,000 clones, about three quarters seen once.

This TCR came from a woman of 80 years or more with active or convalescent COVID-19. The sequencing sample was made of peripheral blood. The chain employs TRBV30 and TRBJ1-4, with D tentatively TRBD1 (5 bases). The CDR3, as DNA: TGTGCCTGGAGTGTCATGTATGGGGCGTATAATGAAAAACTGTTTTTT. Translation: CAWSVMYGAYNEKLFF.